This record covers a single T cell receptor beta chain. Assay: immunoSEQ multiplex PCR; the TCRdb copy retains only in-frame clones and omits some. This sample has 400,000 or so clones, with around nine tenths found just once. V lost 7 bases, J lost 4 bases, and 18 bases lay in between. CDR1 and CDR2 (germline): SNHLY, FYNNEI. The CDR3 length is 15 residues. This sample was taken from a study of blood T cell repertoires in COVID-19. The sample consisted of peripheral blood. The origin of this receptor is a human donor in a cohort sampled during active COVID-19. The chain is built from TRBV2 and TRBJ2-3; possibly TRBD2 for D (5 bases). CDR3 loop: CASNEGGFGPDTQYF. As DNA, the CDR3 is TGTGCCAGCAACGAGGGTGGGTTCGGGCCAGATACGCAGTATTTT.